The 30 T cell receptor beta chains presented below share a single source sample, sequenced in a study of Tregs in tolerant kidney transplant recipients. Their antigens are not known. Recipient PBMCs carried a CFSE label and met irradiated graft donor PBMCs for approximately 6 days before FACS sorting. The protocol was immunoSEQ multiplex PCR, while the TCRdb copy is restricted to in-frame clones and leaves out a portion. Of approximately 8,100 clones in the sample, nearly 35% were seen once. The source was CD8+ T cells from blood cultured with allogeneic cells, collected before the transplant. The receptors come from a human patient who received a combined kidney and bone marrow transplant.

The CDR3 loop reads CASSYSKLAGYEQYF. The CDR3 DNA is TGTGCCAGCAGTTACTCGAAACTAGCGGGCTACGAGCAGTACTTC. The rearrangement uses TRBV6-6 and TRBJ2-7, with 9 bases fitting TRBD2. The CDR3 runs 15 residues. The V and J ends lost 0 bases and 3 bases, in that order; junction bases with no gene match: 3. Germline assignment: CDR1 MNHNY and CDR2 SVGAGI (reference sequence).

The sample holds a few counts of this clone. DNA for the CDR3: TGTGCCAGCAGCCCGGGACTAGCGGGCAATGAGCAGTTCTTC. This sequence encodes CASSPGLAGNEQFF. The chain joins TRBV5-8 to TRBJ2-1; 12 bases are shared with TRBD2. CDR1 is SGHTS and CDR2 is YDEGEE in the germline V gene. The V segment lost 4 bases and the J segment 6 bases; nucleotides outside the gene matches: 2. This CDR3 has 14 amino acids.

In this sample, this clone is medium-sized. CDR3 loop: CASSQDSGYEQYF. In DNA form, the CDR3 reads TGCGCCAGCAGCCAAGATTCCGGCTACGAGCAGTACTTC. The V and J genes are TRBV4-3 and TRBJ2-7; D uncertain. Trimming removed 0 bases from V and 3 bases from J, with 6 bases in between. Germline loops: CDR1 LGHNA, CDR2 YSLEER. The CDR3 covers 13 residues.

This chain links TRBV5-5 with TRBJ2-7; a weak D match, TRBD2 (6 bases). CDR3 length: 13 amino acids. The germline V gene encodes CDR1 SGHKS and CDR2 YYEKEE (reference sequence). The ends were cut back, 4 bases at V and 7 bases at J, with 15 bases in the middle. The CDR3 bases are TGTGCCAGCAGCCATACCGGGAGAGTGGAGCAGTACTTC. Translation: CASSHTGRVEQYF.

The V and J genes are TRBV5-6 and TRBJ1-6; TRBD1 might be the D (6 bases). This CDR3 region has 14 residues. V was pared by 3 bases and J by 8 bases, with 12 bases between. Germline V CDR1 and CDR2: SGHDT, YYEEEE. The CDR3 spells CASSYRGAYSPLHF. CDR3 nucleotide sequence: TGTGCCAGCAGCTACCGGGGGGCTTATTCACCCCTCCACTTT.

The J gene is TRBJ2-7, the V gene TRBV7-3, with 8 bases identical to TRBD2. This CDR3 spans 17 amino acids. CDR1 and CDR2 (germline): SGHTA, FQGTGA. V shed 2 bases and J 0 bases; nucleotides not matched to a gene: 9. CDR3 in DNA: TGTGCCAGCAGCTTAGTGGGAGCGGGGGCCCTCTCCTACGAGCAGTACTTC. Its translation: CASSLVGAGALSYEQYF. The full variable domain, completed using reference TRBV7-3 and TRBJ2-7, is GAGVSQTPSNKVTEKGKYVELRCDPISGHTALYWYRQSLGQGPEFLIYFQGTGAADDSGLPNDRFFAVRPEGSVSTLKIQRTERGDSAVYLCASSLVGAGALSYEQYFGPGTRLTVT.

The V call is TRBV27, the J call TRBJ2-1, with 10 bases matching TRBD2. The CDR3 contains 18 residues. Losses at the gene ends were 3 bases for V and 5 bases for J; bases not matched to a gene: 13. Germline V lookup: CDR1 MNHEY, CDR2 SMNVEV (reference sequence). The CDR3 DNA sequence: TGTGCCAGCAGTTTTGGGCCCCAACTAGCGGGATTCGACAATGAGCAGTTCTTC. As protein: CASSFGPQLAGFDNEQFF.

This clone was picked up a small number of times. The J gene is TRBJ2-7, the V gene TRBV4-1; D is unclear. V lost 1 base, J lost 7 bases, and 11 bases lay in between. The CDR3 contains 13 residues. Per germline, CDR1 MGHRA and CDR2 YSYEKL. The CDR3 nucleotides are TGCGCCAGCAGCCAAGGGTGGAGTGATGAGCAGTACTTC. This translates into CASSQGWSDEQYF.

This CDR3 reads CASSVQRGSTGELFF. The CDR3 nucleotides are TGTGCCAGCAGCGTACAGCGGGGGTCCACCGGGGAGCTGTTTTTT. This chain links TRBV9 with TRBJ2-2; 8 nucleotides match TRBD2. Looked up from germline, CDR1 is SGDLS and CDR2 is YYNGEE. V gave up 1 base and J gave up 4 bases; unmatched junction bases: 3. The CDR3 length is 15 residues.

There are a few counts of this clone. The V call is TRBV7-8, the J call TRBJ2-2; 10 bases match TRBD1. The junction had 7 bases not matched to a gene; V was cut back by 0 bases and J by 3 bases. Per the germline V gene, CDR1 is SGHVS and CDR2 is FQNEAQ. The CDR3 totals 18 residues. The CDR3 spells CASSLASRTGGHTGELFF. The CDR3 region has the DNA TGTGCCAGCAGCTTAGCGTCCAGGACAGGGGGACACACCGGGGAGCTGTTTTTT.

The chain links TRBV9 to TRBJ1-2, with 7 bases that match TRBD1. This CDR3 has 15 amino acids. The germline CDR1 and CDR2 sequences are SGDLS and YYNGEE. Trimming cost V 2 bases and J 0 bases; bases outside gene matches: 4. The CDR3 loop reads CASSVSGGPNYGYTF. In nucleotides, the CDR3 is TGTGCCAGCAGCGTCTCAGGGGGTCCTAACTATGGCTACACCTTC. The whole variable domain, filled in from reference TRBV9 and TRBJ1-2, reads DSGVTQTPKHLITATGQRVTLRCSPRSGDLSVYWYQQSLDQGLQFLIQYYNGEERAKGNILERFSAQQFPDLHSELNLSSLELGDSALYFCASSVSGGPNYGYTFGSGTRLTVV.

This clone was picked up a small number of times. The V gene is TRBV7-2, the J gene TRBJ2-7; 7 bases are shared with TRBD1. This CDR3 contains 13 residues. J was trimmed by 2 bases and V by 3 bases; bases with no gene match: 1. Germline V gene lookup returns CDR1 SGHTA and CDR2 FQGNSA. The CDR3 protein is CASSLDRTYEQYF. The CDR3 DNA reads as TGTGCCAGCAGCTTGGACAGGACCTACGAGCAGTACTTC.

V and J are TRBV27 and TRBJ2-2; TRBD2 matches 11 bases. V was clipped by 1 base and J by 4 bases; unmatched bases: 5. This CDR3 is built from 17 residues. The germline V gene encodes CDR1 MNHEY and CDR2 SMNVEV (reference sequence). The CDR3 nucleotides are TGTGCCAGCAGTTTATTGTTAGCGGGAGGGCCCACCGGGGAGCTGTTTTTT. It is translated as CASSLLLAGGPTGELFF.

J is TRBJ1-1 and V is TRBV4-2, with no clear D. This CDR3 comprises 11 residues. Germline V gene data show CDR1 as LGHNA and CDR2 as YNFKEQ. The V end lost 5 bases, the J end lost 5 bases, and 6 bases lay between the germline ends. The CDR3 sequence is CASSLLTEAFF. CDR3 nucleotide sequence: TGTGCCAGCAGCTTACTTACTGAAGCTTTCTTT.

This chain connects TRBV5-1 to TRBJ1-6; 9 positions agree with TRBD1. The junction had 10 bases not matched to a gene; V was cut back by 0 bases and J by 9 bases. CDR1 SGHRS and CDR2 YFSETQ come from the germline V gene. This CDR3 comprises 17 residues. CDR3 amino acids: CASSLGKLRDRASPLHF. The CDR3 DNA follows: TGCGCCAGCAGCTTGGGAAAGCTACGGGACAGGGCTTCACCCCTCCACTTT.

This clone was recorded only once. Here the CDR3 reads CASALLAGVTDTQYF. CDR3 in DNA: TGTGCTAGTGCCTTACTAGCGGGGGTAACAGATACGCAGTATTTT. V is TRBV12-5 and J is TRBJ2-3; 11 nucleotides line up with TRBD2. Germline V CDR1 and CDR2: LGHNT, FRNRAP. The CDR3 sequence is 15 residues long. The J segment lost 3 bases and the V segment lost 7 bases, leaving 6 bases of the junction unmatched. The full variable domain, in which reference TRBV12-5 and TRBJ2-3 provide the parts outside the CDR3, is DARVTQTPRHKVTEMGQEVTMRCQPILGHNTVFWYRQTMMQGLELLAYFRNRAPLDDSGMPKDRFSAEMPDATLATLKIQPSEPRDSAVYFCASALLAGVTDTQYFGPGTRLTVL.

CDR3 sequence: CASRGQGAYYTF. CDR3 nucleotides: TGTGCCAGCAGGGGACAGGGGGCGTACTACACCTTC. The chain recombines TRBV9 with TRBJ1-2; 12 nucleotides match TRBD1. CDR3 size: 12 residues. Trimming cost V 5 bases and J 10 bases; bases outside gene matches: 3. Per the germline V gene, CDR1 is SGDLS and CDR2 is YYNGEE.

V is TRBV5-3 and J is TRBJ2-7, with 10 bases matching TRBD2. TRBV5-3 is assigned to the ORF class and has an uncertain function. The J segment lost 4 bases and the V segment lost 4 bases, leaving 8 bases of the junction unmatched. This CDR3 contains 15 residues. The CDR3 DNA follows: TGTGCCAGAAGCCCCGGACTAGCGGAAATTTACGAGCAGTACTTC. Translation: CARSPGLAEIYEQYF.

The chain couples TRBV4-1 to TRBJ2-1, with D unclear. The CDR3 spans 15 residues. Trimming cost V 2 bases and J 1 base, with 9 bases left between them. The germline gives CDR1 MGHRA, CDR2 YSYEKL. This CDR3 is CASSQIGGSYNEQFF. CDR3 in DNA: TGCGCCAGCAGCCAAATCGGCGGTTCCTACAATGAGCAGTTCTTC.

This clone was counted a few times. The V gene is TRBV2, the J gene TRBJ2-1; D is unclear. This CDR3 region has 15 residues. CDR1 is SNHLY, CDR2 FYNNEI, per germline. V was cut by 1 base and J by 0 bases, with 7 bases left in between. CDR3 loop: CASSEGAASYNEQFF. The CDR3 coding sequence is TGTGCCAGCAGTGAAGGGGCAGCCTCCTACAATGAGCAGTTCTTC.

The V gene is TRBV18, the J gene TRBJ2-2; 7 bases align to TRBD2. This CDR3 has 15 amino acids. CDR1 is KGHSH and CDR2 is LQKENI in the germline V gene. The J segment lost 7 bases and the V segment lost 0 bases, leaving 5 bases of the junction unmatched. CDR3 sequence reads: CASSPPGGIHGELFF. As DNA, the CDR3 is TGTGCCAGCTCACCACCGGGAGGGATCCACGGGGAGCTGTTTTTT.

By frequency in the sample, this clone is medium-sized. The chain links TRBV11-3 to TRBJ2-7; no clear D. CDR1 and CDR2 (germline): SGHNT, YENEEA. This CDR3 spans 15 amino acids. The ends were cut back, 5 bases at V and 1 base at J, with 15 bases in the middle. In DNA form, the CDR3 reads TGTGCCAGCAGCCAATGGCTAACGGAGTCCTACGAGCAGTACTTC. This translates into CASSQWLTESYEQYF.

The genes are TRBV4-1 and TRBJ2-1, with 10 nucleotides matching TRBD2. Per the germline V gene, CDR1 is MGHRA and CDR2 is YSYEKL. CDR3 length: 19 amino acids. V lost 0 bases and J lost 6; bases outside the gene matches: 14. The CDR3 bases are TGCGCCAGCAGCCAAGAGGTGGTAGAAGTAGCGGGAGGTTCCAATGAGCAGTTCTTC. Protein sequence: CASSQEVVEVAGGSNEQFF.

By share, this clone counts as medium-sized. The chain joins TRBV27 to TRBJ1-1; a weak D match, TRBD1 (6 bases). V was cut by 4 bases and J by 0 bases, with 6 bases left in between. Germline lookup yields CDR1 MNHEY and CDR2 SMNVEV (reference sequence). The CDR3 sequence is 13 residues long. This CDR3 is CASSWGLNTEAFF. Written as DNA, the CDR3 is TGTGCCAGCAGTTGGGGGCTGAACACTGAAGCTTTCTTT.

In DNA, the CDR3 is TGTGCCAGCAGCCAGGCCCGACTAGGTATAACGGACGTTCGGTACAATGAGCAGTTCTTC. Amino acid sequence: CASSQARLGITDVRYNEQFF. The chain combines TRBV4-2 with TRBJ2-1; a weak D match, TRBD2 (6 bases). The germline CDR1 and CDR2 sequences are LGHNA and YNFKEQ. CDR3 length: 20 residues. V lost 3 bases, J lost 4 bases, and 28 bases lay in between.

The chain recombines TRBV27 with TRBJ1-2; 10 nucleotides line up with TRBD1. V shed 6 bases, J shed 6 bases, and the junction held 7 bases outside the gene matches. Germline V gives CDR1 MNHEY, CDR2 SMNVEV (reference sequence). The CDR3 covers 14 residues. The CDR3 region has the DNA TGTGCCAGCAGATTTGTCGGGACAGGGGATGGCTACACCTTC. It codes for CASRFVGTGDGYTF.

The chain is built from TRBV29-1 and TRBJ1-2, with D maybe TRBD1 (6 bases). V was shortened by 4 bases and J by 2 bases, with 14 bases between the two germline ends. There are 14 residues in the CDR3. Germline V gene data show CDR1 as SQVTM and CDR2 as ANQGSEA. The CDR3 loop reads CSVAVSGANYGYTF. CDR3 DNA: TGCAGCGTTGCAGTGTCAGGGGCGAACTATGGCTACACCTTC.

This clone came up a few times. Germline and junction disagree at one end, which may indicate a read error. This chain joins TRBV6-4 and TRBJ2-1; the match to TRBD2 covers 11 bases. Germline values: CDR1 MRHNA, CDR2 SNTAGT. This CDR3 comprises 16 residues. As DNA, the CDR3 is TGTGCCATCAGTGAGATTGGACTAGCGGGCTACAATGAGCAGTTCTTC. Amino acid sequence: CAISEIGLAGYNEQFF.

The chain has TRBV5-1 and TRBJ2-5; 8 nucleotides align to TRBD2. From germline, CDR1 is SGHRS and CDR2 YFSETQ. Trimming at V came to 0 bases and at J to 4 bases, leaving 2 bases not matched to a gene. This CDR3 has 14 amino acids. CDR3 protein: CASSLDGRVETQYF. CDR3 nucleotide sequence: TGCGCCAGCAGCTTGGACGGGAGGGTAGAGACCCAGTACTTC.

The V call is TRBV11-3, the J call TRBJ2-7, with D maybe TRBD2 (6 bases). Germline V gives CDR1 SGHNT, CDR2 YENEEA. V lost 5 bases and J 7 bases, leaving 15 bases between the germline ends. The CDR3 extends over 13 amino acids. CDR3 sequence reads: CASSHTGRVEQYF. CDR3 sequence (DNA): TGTGCCAGCAGCCATACCGGGAGAGTGGAGCAGTACTTC. Using reference TRBV11-3 and TRBJ2-7 for the parts outside the CDR3, the full variable domain is EAGVVQSPRYKIIEKKQPVAFWCNPISGHNTLYWYLQNLGQGPELLIRYENEEAVDDSQLPKDRFSAERLKGVDSTLKIQPAELGDSAVYLCASSHTGRVEQYFGPGTRLTVT.